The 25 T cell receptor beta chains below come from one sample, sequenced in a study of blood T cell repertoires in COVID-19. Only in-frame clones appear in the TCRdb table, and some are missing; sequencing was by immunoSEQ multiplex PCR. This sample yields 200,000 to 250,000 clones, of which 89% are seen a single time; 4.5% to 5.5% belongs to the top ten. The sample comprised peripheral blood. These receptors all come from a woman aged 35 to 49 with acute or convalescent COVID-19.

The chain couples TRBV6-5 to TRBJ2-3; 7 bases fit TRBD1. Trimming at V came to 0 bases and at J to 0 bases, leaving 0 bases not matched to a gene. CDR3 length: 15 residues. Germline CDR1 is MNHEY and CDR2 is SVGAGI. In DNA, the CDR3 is TGTGCCAGCAGTTACTCGGGACAGAGCACAGATACGCAGTATTTT. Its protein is CASSYSGQSTDTQYF.

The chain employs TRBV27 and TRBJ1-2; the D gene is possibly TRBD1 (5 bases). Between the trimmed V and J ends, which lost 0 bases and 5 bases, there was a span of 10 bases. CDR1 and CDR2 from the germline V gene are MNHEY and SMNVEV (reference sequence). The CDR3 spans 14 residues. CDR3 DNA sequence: TGTGCCAGCAGTTTATCGTTCAAGGGGTATGGCTACACCTTC. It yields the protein CASSLSFKGYGYTF.

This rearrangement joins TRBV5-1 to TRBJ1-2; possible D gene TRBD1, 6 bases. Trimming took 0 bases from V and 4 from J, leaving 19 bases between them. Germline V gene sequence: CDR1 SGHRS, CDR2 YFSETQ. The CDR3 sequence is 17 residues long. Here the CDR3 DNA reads TGCGCCAGCAGCTTGGGGAGTATACAGGGTATATCCTATGGCTACACCTTC. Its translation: CASSLGSIQGISYGYTF.

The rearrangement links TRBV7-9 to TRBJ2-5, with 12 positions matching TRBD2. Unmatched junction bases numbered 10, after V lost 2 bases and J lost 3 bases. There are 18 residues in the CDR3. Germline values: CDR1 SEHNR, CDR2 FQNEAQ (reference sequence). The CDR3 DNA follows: TGTGCCAGCAGCTTAATTCGGACTAGCGGGGACCGGAAAGAGACCCAGTACTTC. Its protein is CASSLIRTSGDRKETQYF.

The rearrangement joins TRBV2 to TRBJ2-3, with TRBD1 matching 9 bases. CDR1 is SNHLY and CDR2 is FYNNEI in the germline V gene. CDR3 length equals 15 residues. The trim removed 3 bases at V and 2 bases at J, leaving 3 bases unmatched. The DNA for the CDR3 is TGTGCCAGCAGTGATGGGACAGGGCTCACAGATACGCAGTATTTT. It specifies CASSDGTGLTDTQYF.

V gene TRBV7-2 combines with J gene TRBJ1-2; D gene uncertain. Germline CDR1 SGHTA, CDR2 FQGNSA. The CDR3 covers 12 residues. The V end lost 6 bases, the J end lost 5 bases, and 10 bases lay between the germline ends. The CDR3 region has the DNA TGTGCCAGCAGTCTGGAGAGGTATGGCTACACCTTC. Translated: CASSLERYGYTF.

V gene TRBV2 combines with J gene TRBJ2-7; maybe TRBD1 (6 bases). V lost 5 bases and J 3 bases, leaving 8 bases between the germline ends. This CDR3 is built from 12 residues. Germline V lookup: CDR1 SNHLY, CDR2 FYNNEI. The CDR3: CASSRDIYEQYV. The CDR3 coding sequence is TGTGCCAGCAGTAGGGACATCTACGAGCAGTACGTC.

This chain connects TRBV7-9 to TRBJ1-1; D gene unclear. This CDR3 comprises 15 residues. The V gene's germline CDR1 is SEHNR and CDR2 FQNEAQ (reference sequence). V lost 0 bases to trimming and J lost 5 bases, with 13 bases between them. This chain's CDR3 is CASSLAQRGYTEAFF. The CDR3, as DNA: TGTGCCAGCAGCTTAGCGCAACGGGGATATACTGAAGCTTTCTTT.

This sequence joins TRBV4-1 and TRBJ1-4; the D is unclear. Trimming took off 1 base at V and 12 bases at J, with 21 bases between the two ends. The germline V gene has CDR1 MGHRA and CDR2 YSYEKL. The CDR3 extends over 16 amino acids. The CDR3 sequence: CASSQGGGGVEGELFF. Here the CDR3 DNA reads TGCGCCAGCAGCCAAGGTGGAGGTGGGGTGGAGGGAGAACTGTTTTTT.

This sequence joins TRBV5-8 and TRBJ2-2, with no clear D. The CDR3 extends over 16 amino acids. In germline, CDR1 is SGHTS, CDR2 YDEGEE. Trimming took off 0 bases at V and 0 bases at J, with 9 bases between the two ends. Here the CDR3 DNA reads TGTGCCAGCAGCTTGGGCCAGTTCGCGAACACCGGGGAGCTGTTTTTT. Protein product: CASSLGQFANTGELFF.

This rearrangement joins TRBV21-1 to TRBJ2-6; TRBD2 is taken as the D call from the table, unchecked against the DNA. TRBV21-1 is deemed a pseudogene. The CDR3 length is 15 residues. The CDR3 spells CASSKTGTGANVLTF. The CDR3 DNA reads TGTGCCAGCAGCAAAACGGGGACTGGGGCCAACGTCCTGACTTTC.

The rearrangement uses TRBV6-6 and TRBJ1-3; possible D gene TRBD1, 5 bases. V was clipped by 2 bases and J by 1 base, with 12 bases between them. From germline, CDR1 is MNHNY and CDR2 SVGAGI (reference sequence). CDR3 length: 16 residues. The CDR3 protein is CASSYRISGSGNTIYF. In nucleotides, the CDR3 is TGTGCCAGCAGTTACCGAATATCAGGGTCTGGAAACACCATATATTTT.

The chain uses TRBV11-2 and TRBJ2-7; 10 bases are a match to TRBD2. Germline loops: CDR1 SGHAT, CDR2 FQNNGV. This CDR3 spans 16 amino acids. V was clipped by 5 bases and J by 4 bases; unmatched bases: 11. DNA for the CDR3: TGTGCCAGCAGCGGACGGGCTAGCGGGGGATTGTACGAGCAGTACGTC. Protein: CASSGRASGGLYEQYV.

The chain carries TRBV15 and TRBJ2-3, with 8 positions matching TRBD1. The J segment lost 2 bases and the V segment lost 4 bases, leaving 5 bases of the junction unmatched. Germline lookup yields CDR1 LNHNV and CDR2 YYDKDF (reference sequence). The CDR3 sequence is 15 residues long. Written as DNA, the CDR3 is TGTGCCACCAGCATTAGGACAGGGTCCACAGATACGCAGTATTTT. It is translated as CATSIRTGSTDTQYF.

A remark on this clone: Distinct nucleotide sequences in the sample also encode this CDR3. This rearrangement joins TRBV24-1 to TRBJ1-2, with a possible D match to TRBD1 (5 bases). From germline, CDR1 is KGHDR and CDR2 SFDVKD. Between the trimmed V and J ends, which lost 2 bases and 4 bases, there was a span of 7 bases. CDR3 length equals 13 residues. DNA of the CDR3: TGTGCCACCAGTGATTCCACAGGCTATGGCTACACCTTC. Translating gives CATSDSTGYGYTF.

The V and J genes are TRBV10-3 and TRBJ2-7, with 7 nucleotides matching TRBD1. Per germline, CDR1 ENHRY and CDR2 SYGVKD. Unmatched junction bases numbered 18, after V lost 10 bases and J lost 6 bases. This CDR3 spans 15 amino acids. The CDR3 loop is CATHPGQLAPGEQYV. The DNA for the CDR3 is TGTGCCACCCACCCGGGACAGTTGGCCCCAGGCGAGCAGTACGTC.

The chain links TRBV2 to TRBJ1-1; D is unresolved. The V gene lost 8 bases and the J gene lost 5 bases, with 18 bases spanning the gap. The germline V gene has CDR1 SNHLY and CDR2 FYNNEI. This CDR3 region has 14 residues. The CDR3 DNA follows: TGTGCCAGCCCTCTCGGGGAAATGGGAACTGAAGCTTTCTTT. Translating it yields CASPLGEMGTEAFF.

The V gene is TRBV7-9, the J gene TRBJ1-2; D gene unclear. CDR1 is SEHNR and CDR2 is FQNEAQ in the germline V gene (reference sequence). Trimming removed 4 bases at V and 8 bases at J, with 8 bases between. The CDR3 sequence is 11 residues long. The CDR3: CASSSILGYTF. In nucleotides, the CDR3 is TGTGCCAGCAGCTCTATCCTGGGCTACACCTTC. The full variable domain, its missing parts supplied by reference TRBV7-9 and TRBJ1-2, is DTGVSQNPRHKITKRGQNVTFRCDPISEHNRLYWYRQTLGQGPEFLTYFQNEAQLEKSRLLSDRFSAERPKGSFSTLEIQRTEQGDSAMYLCASSSILGYTFGSGTRLTVV.

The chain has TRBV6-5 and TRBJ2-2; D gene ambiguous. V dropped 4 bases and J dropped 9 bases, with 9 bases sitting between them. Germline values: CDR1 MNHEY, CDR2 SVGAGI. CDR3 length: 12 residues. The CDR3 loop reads CASSFTGWELFF. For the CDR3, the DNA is TGTGCCAGCAGTTTCACTGGTTGGGAGCTGTTTTTT.

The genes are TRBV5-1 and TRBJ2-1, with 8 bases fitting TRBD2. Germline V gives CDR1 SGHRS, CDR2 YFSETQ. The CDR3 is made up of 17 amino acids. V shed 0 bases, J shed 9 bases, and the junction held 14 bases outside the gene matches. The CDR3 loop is CASSLVSRGTSRSEQFF. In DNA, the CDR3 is TGCGCCAGCAGCTTGGTGTCTAGAGGGACTAGTAGGAGTGAGCAGTTCTTC.

CDR3 amino acids: CASSDISTDTQYF. CDR3 sequence (DNA): TGTGCCAGTAGCGACATAAGCACAGATACGCAGTATTTT. The chain recombines TRBV19 with TRBJ2-3; D is ambiguous. The CDR3 contains 13 residues. Trimming cost V 6 bases and J 0 bases, with 7 bases left between them. Per the germline V gene, CDR1 is LNHDA and CDR2 is SQIVND (reference sequence).

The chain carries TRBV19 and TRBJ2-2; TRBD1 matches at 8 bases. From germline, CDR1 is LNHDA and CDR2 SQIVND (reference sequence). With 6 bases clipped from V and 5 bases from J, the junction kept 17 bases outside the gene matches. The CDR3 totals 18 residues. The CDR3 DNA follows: TGTGCCAGTAGACCAGGGCCAGGGACAGGCCGAGGTACCGGGGAGCTGTTTTTT. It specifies CASRPGPGTGRGTGELFF.

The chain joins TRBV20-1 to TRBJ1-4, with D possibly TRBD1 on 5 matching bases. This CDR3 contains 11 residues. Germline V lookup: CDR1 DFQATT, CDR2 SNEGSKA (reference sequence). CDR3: CTFLSGEKLFF. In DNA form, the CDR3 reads TGCACCTTTCTATCAGGGGAAAAACTGTTTTTT.

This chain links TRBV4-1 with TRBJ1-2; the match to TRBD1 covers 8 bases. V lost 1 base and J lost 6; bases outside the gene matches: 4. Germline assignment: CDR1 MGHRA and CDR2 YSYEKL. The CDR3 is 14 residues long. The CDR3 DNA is TGCGCCAGCAGCCAAGTAGGACAGGGTGATGGCTACACCTTC. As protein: CASSQVGQGDGYTF.

CDR3 coding DNA: TGTGCCAGCAGTGTTCTCTCTAGCGGGGTCCAAGAGACCCAGTACTTC. Its protein product is CASSVLSSGVQETQYF. This chain connects TRBV2 to TRBJ2-5, with 9 bases identical to TRBD2. J was trimmed by 1 base and V by 4 bases; bases with no gene match: 7. The germline CDR1 and CDR2 sequences are SNHLY and FYNNEI. CDR3 size: 16 residues.